These 7 T cell receptor beta chains originate from one sample sequenced in a study of blood T cell repertoires in COVID-19 (dated by TCRdb to about 2020). The library was made by the immunoSEQ multiplex PCR assay. TCRdb took this table from immuneACCESS and kept in-frame rearrangements with V and J called. Such tables lack part of the clones; where checked against another copy, unresolved V genes explain under half of the gap, and the rest is unexplained. The sample table contains around 380,000 clones; only one count was recorded for roughly 86% of them. The top ten clones comprise more than 0.85% of the sample. The sample was peripheral blood. The receptor source for this set is a human donor with acute or convalescent COVID-19. The donor label of this sample is uncertain.

This clone showed up just a few times. This chain joins TRBV6-2 or TRBV6-3 and TRBJ1-4, with D uncertain. CDR3 size: 19 residues. CDR1 and CDR2 (germline): MNHEY, SVGEGT. The ends were cut back, 6 bases at V and 6 bases at J, with 29 bases in the middle. The DNA for the CDR3 is TGTGCCAGCAGCCGAGGCTTCGGAGGGCGTGGAGGTGGGGATGAAAAACTGTTTTTT. It translates to CASSRGFGGRGGGDEKLFF.

V gene TRBV5-1 combines with J gene TRBJ1-2; no firm D call. Germline CDR1 is SGHRS and CDR2 is YFSETQ. The CDR3 spans 15 residues. The V end lost 0 bases, the J end lost 2 bases, and 11 bases lay between the germline ends. CDR3: CASSLAGERNYGYTF. The CDR3 DNA sequence: TGCGCCAGCAGCTTGGCCGGTGAGAGGAACTATGGCTACACCTTC.

This chain uses TRBV7-9 with TRBJ2-3; 7 positions agree with TRBD1. The V and J ends lost 4 bases and 5 bases, in that order; junction bases with no gene match: 9. Germline V CDR1 and CDR2: SEHNR, FQNEAQ (reference sequence). The CDR3 covers 15 residues. In nucleotides, the CDR3 is TGTGCCAGCAGCTCCCCGATGACAGGGTTAGATACGCAGTATTTT. This sequence encodes CASSSPMTGLDTQYF.

J is TRBJ1-2 and V is TRBV6-2 or TRBV6-3; a possible D gene is TRBD1 (5 bases). In germline, CDR1 is MNHEY, CDR2 SVGEGT. Trimming removed 5 bases at V and 1 base at J, with 8 bases between. The CDR3 has 13 residues. The CDR3 DNA reads TGTGCCAGCAGTCCACAGGATAACTATGGCTACACCTTC. It is translated as CASSPQDNYGYTF.

The chain is built from TRBV10-3 and TRBJ1-2; 7 nucleotides match TRBD1. The CDR3 runs to 12 residues. Unmatched junction bases numbered 1, after V lost 7 bases and J lost 2 bases. CDR1 and CDR2 (germline): ENHRY, SYGVKD. The CDR3 reads CAITGGNYGYTF. CDR3 nucleotide sequence: TGTGCCATCACAGGGGGAAACTATGGCTACACCTTC.

This chain connects TRBV28 to TRBJ1-5, with TRBD1 as a possible D gene (5 bases). Trimming took 6 bases from V and 5 from J, leaving 11 bases between them. Germline CDR1 and CDR2: MDHEN and SYDVKM. This CDR3 has 13 amino acids. The CDR3 sequence: CASSPGLHQPQHF. In nucleotides, the CDR3 is TGTGCCAGCAGCCCAGGGCTTCATCAGCCCCAGCATTTT. The complete variable domain, with remaining parts taken from reference TRBV28 and TRBJ1-5, reads DVKVTQSSRYLVKRTGEKVFLECVQDMDHENMFWYRQDPGLGLRLIYFSYDVKMKEKGDIPEGYSVSREKKERFSLILESASTNQTSMYLCASSPGLHQPQHFGDGTRLSIL.

The CDR3 protein is CASNPGQGSGNTIYF. CDR3 nucleotide sequence: TGCGCCAGCAATCCGGGACAGGGATCTGGAAACACCATATATTTT. The chain links TRBV23-1 to TRBJ1-3; 9 bases agree with TRBD1. TRBV23-1 belongs to the ORF category, with a function that is uncertain. The CDR3 covers 15 residues. V gave up 7 bases and J gave up 1 base; unmatched junction bases: 5.